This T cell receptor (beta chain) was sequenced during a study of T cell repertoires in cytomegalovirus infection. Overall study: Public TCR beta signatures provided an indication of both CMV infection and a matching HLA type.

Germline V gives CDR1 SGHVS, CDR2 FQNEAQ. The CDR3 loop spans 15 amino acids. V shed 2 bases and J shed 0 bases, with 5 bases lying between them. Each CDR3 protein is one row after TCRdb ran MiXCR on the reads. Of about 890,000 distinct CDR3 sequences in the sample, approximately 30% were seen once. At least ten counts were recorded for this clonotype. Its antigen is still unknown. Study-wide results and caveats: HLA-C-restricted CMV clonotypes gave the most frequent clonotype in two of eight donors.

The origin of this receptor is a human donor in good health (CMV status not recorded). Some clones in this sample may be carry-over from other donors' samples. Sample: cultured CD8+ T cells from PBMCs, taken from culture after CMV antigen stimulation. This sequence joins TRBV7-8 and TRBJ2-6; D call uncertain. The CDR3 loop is CASSLSDSGANVLTF. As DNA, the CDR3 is TGTGCCAGCAGCTTAAGTGACTCTGGGGCCAACGTCCTGACTTTC.